Reported below is one TCR beta chain. The antigen remains undetermined. This record belongs to a study of shared clonotypes between healthy human individuals. Study in general: Per-donor plates numbered three CD4 naive, three CD4 memory, two CD8 naive and one CD8 memory. General study points: Clonotypes not shared had lower generation probabilities than those common to all four donors. Depth of sequencing was expected to influence donor clonotype sharing.

It was at deep level that the assay was run. The method was immunoSEQ multiplex PCR; TCRdb's version includes in-frame clones alone and lacks a portion of them. The sample yields about 2,500,000 clones, approximately 94% seen once. The germline V gene encodes CDR1 SNHLY and CDR2 FYNNEI. There are 13 residues in the CDR3. V gave up 8 bases and J gave up 6 bases, with 13 bases separating them. This chain links TRBV2 with TRBJ2-2, with D perhaps matching TRBD1 or TRBD2 (5 bases each). This receptor was identified in a man between 18 and 35 years old in good health. The specimen sequenced was naive CD4+ T cells sorted from blood. Regarding subset: CD45RA+ positively selected. In DNA form, the CDR3 reads TGTGCCAGCCACACGGGGCTTTCCGGGGAGCTGTTTTTT. Its translation is CASHTGLSGELFF.